The present entry profiles one T cell receptor (beta chain) with its context. What it binds is not known. This CDR3 is built from 13 residues. Germline CDR1 reads WNHNN; CDR2 reads SYGVQD (reference sequence). The V and J ends lost 9 bases and 2 bases, in that order; junction bases with no gene match: 7. The entry originates in a study of CD8+CD57+ T cells in acquired aplastic anemia. About the research overall: Each DNA sample taken from sorted CD4+ and CD8+ cells came to approximately 3.2 ug on average. Approximately 11 million reads were obtained on average for healthy donor CD4+ cells.

Profiles of TCR beta VDJ and CDR3 were generated from a genomic DNA template. TCRdb re-called the reads through MiXCR, storing one row per CDR3 protein. The table lists some 70,000 distinct CDR3 sequences, under 65% of them singletons. Study-level findings and limits: Between the patient and control groups, CD8+ Simpson's diversity did not differ significantly.

The TCR sequence derives from a human donor in good health, serving as a control. The source material was sorted CD4+, CD8+, or CD8+CD57+ T cells (not recorded which) from PBMCs. The chain has TRBV10-1 and TRBJ2-7; 7 bases line up with TRBD1. The CDR3 loop reads CARPPGQAYEQYF. The CDR3, as DNA: TGCGCCAGACCCCCTGGACAGGCCTACGAGCAGTACTTC.